Sequencing of this T cell receptor beta chain was carried out in a study of identifying expanded T cells in peripheral blood. Study results and caveats: Over about two and four weeks, about 17 and 20 clones changed, versus roughly 1.2 between replicates.

Note on this clone: Antigen: not known.

During the collection period, no donor immune events like infections were recorded. Profiled with immunoSEQ multiplex PCR; TCRdb holds only in-frame clones, not every one. The sample includes under 95,000 clones, 89% of them seen just once. V was clipped by 6 bases and J by 0 bases, with 8 bases between them. Germline CDR1 is MNHNS and CDR2 is SASEGT. There are 13 residues in the CDR3. The chain couples TRBV6-1 to TRBJ1-2; D gene uncertain. The sequence came from a person aged 18 to 75 in good health. The sequenced sample consisted of blood. Here the CDR3 reads CASSRGANYGYTF. In DNA form, the CDR3 reads TGTGCCAGCAGCAGAGGAGCTAACTATGGCTACACCTTC.